This TCR beta chain is from a study of Ad26.COV2.S vaccination and SARS-CoV-2 variants. General study findings and limits: Substantial breadth in spike-specific CD8+ and CD4+ T cell responses was reportedly seen after vaccination.

Losses at the gene ends were 3 bases for V and 0 bases for J; bases not matched to a gene: 2. The CDR3 length is 13 residues. Germline-derived CDR1 and CDR2 are SQVTM and ANQGSEA. Treatment specified: around 19 received Ad26.COV2.S at low or high dose, single or two shots; 5 received placebo; per-sample allocation not given. The samples date from day 63 after the first vaccine or placebo injection. Of note for this clone: Antigen specificity is unknown.

Only in-frame clones appear in the TCRdb table, and some are missing; sequencing was by immunoSEQ multiplex PCR. There are 350,000 to 600,000 clones in the sample; about 89% occur only once, and about 1.5% lies in the top ten. This TCR derives from a person between 18 and 65 years old who received the Ad26.COV2.S COVID-19 vaccine or a placebo. Sequencing was performed on peripheral blood, taken in a trial of Ad26.COV2.S vaccine versus placebo. The rearrangement uses TRBV29-1 and TRBJ2-7; 7 bases align to TRBD1. Here the CDR3 reads CSVDTGASYEQYF. The CDR3 bases are TGCAGCGTTGATACAGGGGCCTCCTACGAGCAGTACTTC.